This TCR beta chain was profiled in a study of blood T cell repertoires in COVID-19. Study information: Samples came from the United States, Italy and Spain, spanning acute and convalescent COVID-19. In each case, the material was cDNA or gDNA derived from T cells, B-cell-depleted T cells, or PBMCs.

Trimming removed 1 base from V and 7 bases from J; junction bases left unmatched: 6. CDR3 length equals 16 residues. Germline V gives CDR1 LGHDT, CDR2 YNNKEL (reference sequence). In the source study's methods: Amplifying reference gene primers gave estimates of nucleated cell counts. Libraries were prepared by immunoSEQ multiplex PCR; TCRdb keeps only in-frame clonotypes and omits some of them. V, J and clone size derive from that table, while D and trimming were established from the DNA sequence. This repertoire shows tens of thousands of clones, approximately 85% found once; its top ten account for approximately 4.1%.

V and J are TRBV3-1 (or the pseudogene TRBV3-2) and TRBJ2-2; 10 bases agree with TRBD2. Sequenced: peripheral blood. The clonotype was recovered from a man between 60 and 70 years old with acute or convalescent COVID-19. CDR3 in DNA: TGTGCCAGCAGCCAAGGTATCCTAGCGGGAGTCGGGGAGCTGTTTTTT. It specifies CASSQGILAGVGELFF.